The rows below give T cell receptor beta chains drawn from one sample of a study of cytomegalovirus exposure and HLA in healthy donors. Libraries were prepared by immunoSEQ multiplex PCR; TCRdb keeps only in-frame clonotypes and omits some of them. The repertoire has over 150,000 clones, approximately 80% of them found once; the top ten carry around 5.2%. The source material was PBMCs. The receptors shown here come from a woman aged 35 to 49 in good health and CMV-seropositive. Each CDR3 is given with its conserved first and last residue.

v_gene,j_gene,CDR3aa
TRBV7-9,TRBJ1-1,CASSLTGQSDTEAFF
TRBV7-6,TRBJ2-7,CASSLEAGGPGEQYF
TRBV7-2,TRBJ2-5,CASSLGAGGPQETQYF
TRBV18,TRBJ1-1,CASSPGLQNTEAFF
TRBV5-1,TRBJ1-3,CASSSGVSGNTIYF
TRBV20-1,TRBJ2-1,CSASGEGTRVF
TRBV9,TRBJ2-7,CASSVGVSGSYEQYF
TRBV10-3,TRBJ2-1,CAITRGGLEGYNEQFF
TRBV7-8,TRBJ2-1,CASSSGRAGGFYNEQFF
TRBV11-3,TRBJ2-7,CASSLVCSGSSQYF
TRBV9,TRBJ2-7,CASSTVAGSYEQYF
TRBV28,TRBJ2-6,CASSPAGAGANVLTF
TRBV27,TRBJ1-5,CASRLSGLGNQPQHF
TRBV2,TRBJ2-1,CASSSGRLYNEQFF
TRBV2,TRBJ2-1,CASREDYNEQFF
TRBV19,TRBJ2-7,CASSIREHSYEQYF
TRBV6-5,TRBJ2-2,CASQANTGELFF
TRBV5-6,TRBJ1-5,CASSSFDSLNQPQHF
TRBV19,TRBJ2-7,CASGRSGLSSYEQYF
TRBV19,TRBJ1-2,CASSIDGGSYGYTF
TRBV10-3,TRBJ2-5,CAISGGLQETQYF
TRBV5-6,TRBJ1-2,CASRSQGSLFGYTF
TRBV5-1,TRBJ2-5,CASSMTGFLLETQYF
TRBV13,TRBJ2-7,CASSRRDYSYEQYF
TRBV30,TRBJ2-7,CAWSPTQGHEQYF
TRBV2,TRBJ1-5,CASSVEVSSNQPQHF
TRBV6-1,TRBJ2-2,CASSVASGRRTGELFF
TRBV11-3,TRBJ2-3,CASSLDRRDTQYF
TRBV7-3,TRBJ2-2,CASSFTGISSGELFF
TRBV11-3,TRBJ1-2,CASSSSGTGGRGYTF
TRBV14,TRBJ2-7,CASSQLAGESYEQYF
TRBV5-1,TRBJ2-7,CASSPMTGSSYEQYF
TRBV5-8,TRBJ1-1,CASSLDRLITEAFF
TRBV7-3,TRBJ2-1,CASSLIGTSGRGEQFF